What follows is one TCR beta chain and its context. Its recognized antigen is unknown. The sample holds no much larger clone one base away, and base qualities are not on file. Inclusion was restricted to participants for whom at least one PBMC sample before ART initiation and at least two post-ART samples were available. Every participant with HIV received treatment in the United States of America. Before DNA extraction, cryopreserved samples of about 0.9-11 million PBMC were thawed and then washed. At the time of the earliest PBMC sample, participants with HIV were aged between about 20 and 54 years. Each participant contributed PBMC samples from 1-4 timepoints before ART initiation and 2-8 timepoints after ART initiation, with a median of 7 samples. For every participant, serial HIV viral load, CD4+ T-cell count, ART history and demographic data were obtained. Using a Qiagen kit on a QIAcube, genomic DNA was extracted from unsorted PBMC, with samples processed in batches of 12.

V loses 6 bases at its end and J loses 4 bases; junction bases beyond the gene matches: 6. The CDR3 goes from the cysteine to the phenylalanine over 14 residues. Left in the record is the CDR3 DNA by itself, 42 bases read in frame from the first base. For CDR1 and CDR2, the germline V gene (reference sequence) lists MNHEY and SMNVEV. The sample originates from a study of long-term antiretroviral therapy in people with HIV (dated by TCRdb to about 2022). About the full investigation: Collection of the earliest samples took place about a decade ahead of the 2015 WHO recommendation for immediate ART, at a time when ART was typically delayed until CD4 counts fell. Of the 30 participants with HIV, 10 to 11 were female. No cross-contamination during QIAcube processing was shown when test extractions of a monoclonal T-cell line were performed alongside 25 to 35 polyclonal samples. A total of 192 cryopreserved PBMC samples were contributed to the cohort by 30 adults with confirmed HIV infection, with samples collected serially over a mean of approximately six years (range 1-12). A retrospective serial study tested whether changes in peripheral blood TRB repertoire composition and diversity were associated with ART initiation and durable HIV suppression. Results the study describes overall, beyond this receptor: A significant increase in TRB diversity was found to be associated with ART initiation, although TRB diversity was observed to remain significantly below that of transplant donor controls even after long-term ART. No data were available on ART adherence, viral resistance or therapy changes, limiting inferences about post-ART repertoire changes. Unsorted PBMC were profiled instead of sorted CD4+ and CD8+ T cells because pre-ART samples had limited cell numbers. Expanded TRB clones identified before ART initiation dominated the repertoire across all time points, though the dominance fluctuated and decreased in many PLHIV after ART. Limited PBMC availability meant only the TCR beta chain was sequenced, without alpha chain pairing. Samples dated from 2004 to 2017, and the ART regimens used may be less effective than current ones. Compared with controls, HIV repertoires had narrower CDR3 length ranges, and the network structure pointed to an antigen-experienced repertoire that shifted only slightly toward naive after ART.

The immunoSEQ hsTCRB v3.0 assay was used at survey level resolution to sequence the TRB variable region. The targeted TRB sequencing depth was roughly 40,000-50,000 T-cell genomes per sample. An Illumina MiSeq with a v3 150-cycle kit was used to sequence the pooled TRB libraries. For the original study's pipeline: Repertoire analysis ran in R within a reproducible Nextflow workflow covering QC, data transformation and analysis. LymphoSeq2, an R package for exploring AIRR-Seq data, was used to implement the custom analyses. A few samples yielding fewer than 5000 total TRB sequences were excluded, leaving 150 to 200 analyzed HIV repertoires. Among the approximately 190 retained HIV repertoires, some 60 were collected before ART initiation and 129 after ART initiation. Repertoires were downsampled to 5000 TRB nucleotide sequences, with summary statistics averaged over 100 downsampling iterations. Only TRB sequences with CDR3 regions of at least seven amino acids were retained for analysis. Diversity was measured with a Shannon entropy-derived clonality score and the Gini coefficient. In repertoire networks, the top 5000 CDR3 amino acid sequences were linked whenever an edit distance of one separated two sequences. Antigen specificity groups and MHC restriction were predicted for TRB CDR3 amino acid sequences with GLIPH2. To flag known CMV, EBV, HIV or tissue antigen associations, CDR3 amino acid sequences were matched against VDJdb and McPAS-TCR. Pre-ART, post-ART and control groups were compared with Wilcoxon signed-rank tests and Holm-Bonferroni correction. Entries here come from immuneACCESS through TCRdb and include only in-frame sequences with V and J called. Some clones fail to appear in such tables; in the studies checked, an unresolved V gene covers under half of the shortfall, and the cause of the remainder is unknown. V and J calls and clone size are as listed in that table; D and trimming were resolved from the DNA. A total of over 15,000 clones appear in this sample, 77% of them only once. Of the sample, about a fifth is held by the ten largest clones.

This chain is built from TRBV27 and TRBJ1-5; TRBD1 fits 7 bases in the junction. This clonotype was obtained from a man aged 35 to 55 with HIV. The sample in question was unsorted PBMCs, obtained 2.1 years after starting antiretroviral therapy. Read as DNA, the sequence is TGTGCCAGCAGGATGACAGGGTGGAATCAGCCCCAGCATTTT. Its protein reads: CASRMTGWNQPQHF.